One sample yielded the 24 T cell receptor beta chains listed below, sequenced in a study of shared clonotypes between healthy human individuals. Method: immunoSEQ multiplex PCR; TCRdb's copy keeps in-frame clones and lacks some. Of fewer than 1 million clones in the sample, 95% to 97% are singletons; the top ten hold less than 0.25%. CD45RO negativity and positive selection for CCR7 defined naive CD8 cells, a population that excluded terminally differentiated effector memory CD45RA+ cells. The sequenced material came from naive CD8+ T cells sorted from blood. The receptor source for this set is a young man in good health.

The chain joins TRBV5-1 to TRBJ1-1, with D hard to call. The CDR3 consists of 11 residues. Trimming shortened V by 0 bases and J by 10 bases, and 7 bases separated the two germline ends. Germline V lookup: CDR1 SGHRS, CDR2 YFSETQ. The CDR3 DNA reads TGCGCCAGCAGCTTGGATCGCGTAGCTTTCTTT. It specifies CASSLDRVAFF.

The CDR3 DNA reads as TGTGCCAGCAGCGCCGACGGGAACTATGGCTACACCTTC. Translation: CASSADGNYGYTF. The genes are TRBV6-6 and TRBJ1-2; D uncertain. V was shortened by 6 bases and J by 2 bases, with 10 bases between the two germline ends. CDR1 and CDR2 from the germline V gene are MNHNY and SVGAGI (reference sequence). The CDR3 has 13 amino acids.

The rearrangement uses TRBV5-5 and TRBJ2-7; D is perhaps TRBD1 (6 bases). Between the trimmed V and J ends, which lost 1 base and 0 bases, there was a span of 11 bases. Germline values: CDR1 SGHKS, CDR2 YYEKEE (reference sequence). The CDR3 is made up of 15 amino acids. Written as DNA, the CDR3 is TGTGCCAGCAGCTTGAGTGGGGGCAGCTCCTACGAGCAGTACTTC. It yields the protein CASSLSGGSSYEQYF.

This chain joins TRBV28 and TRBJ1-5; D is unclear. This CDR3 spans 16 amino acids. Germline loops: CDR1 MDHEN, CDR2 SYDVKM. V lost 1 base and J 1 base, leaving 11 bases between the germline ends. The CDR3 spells CASSLFRRSSNQPQHF. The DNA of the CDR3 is TGTGCCAGCAGTTTATTTCGTCGGTCCAGCAATCAGCCCCAGCATTTT.

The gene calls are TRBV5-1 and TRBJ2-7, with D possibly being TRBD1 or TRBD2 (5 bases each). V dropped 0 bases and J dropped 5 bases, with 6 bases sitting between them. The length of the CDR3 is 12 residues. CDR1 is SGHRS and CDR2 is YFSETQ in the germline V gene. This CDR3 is CASSLVGDEQYF. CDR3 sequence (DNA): TGCGCCAGCAGCTTGGTGGGGGACGAGCAGTACTTC.

The CDR3 spells CASSYQGVPGSEQYF. CDR3 bases: TGTGCCAGCAGTTATCAGGGAGTCCCGGGAAGCGAGCAGTACTTC. The chain links TRBV7-9 to TRBJ2-7, with D perhaps matching TRBD1 or TRBD2 (5 bases each). The CDR3 length is 15 residues. V lost 6 bases and J 6 bases, leaving 21 bases between the germline ends. Per the germline V gene, CDR1 is SEHNR and CDR2 is FQNEAQ (reference sequence).

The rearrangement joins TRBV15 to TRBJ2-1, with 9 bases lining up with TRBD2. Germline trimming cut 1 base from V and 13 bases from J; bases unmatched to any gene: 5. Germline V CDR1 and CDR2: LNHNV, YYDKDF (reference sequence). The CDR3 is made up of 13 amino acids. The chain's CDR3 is CATSRVGGTSQFF. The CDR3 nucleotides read TGTGCCACCAGCAGAGTTGGCGGGACTAGCCAGTTCTTC.

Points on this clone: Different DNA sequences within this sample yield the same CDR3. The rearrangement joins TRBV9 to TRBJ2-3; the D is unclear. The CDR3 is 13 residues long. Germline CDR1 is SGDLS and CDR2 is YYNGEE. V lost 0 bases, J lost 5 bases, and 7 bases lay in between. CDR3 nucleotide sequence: TGTGCCAGCAGCGTAGGCGGCGGAGATACGCAGTATTTT. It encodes CASSVGGGDTQYF.

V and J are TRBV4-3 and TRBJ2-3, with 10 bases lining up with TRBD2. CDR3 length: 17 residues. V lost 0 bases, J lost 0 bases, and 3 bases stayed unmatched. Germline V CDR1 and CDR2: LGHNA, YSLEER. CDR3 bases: TGCGCCAGCAGCCAAGAAACTAGCGGGACTAGCACAGATACGCAGTATTTT. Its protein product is CASSQETSGTSTDTQYF.

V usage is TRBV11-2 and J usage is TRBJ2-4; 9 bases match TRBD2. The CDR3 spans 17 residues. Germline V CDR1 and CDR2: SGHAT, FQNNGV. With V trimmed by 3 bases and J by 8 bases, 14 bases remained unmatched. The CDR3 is CASSFQLAGSGWDIQYF. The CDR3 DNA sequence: TGTGCCAGCAGCTTCCAGCTAGCGGGATCAGGGTGGGACATTCAGTACTTC.

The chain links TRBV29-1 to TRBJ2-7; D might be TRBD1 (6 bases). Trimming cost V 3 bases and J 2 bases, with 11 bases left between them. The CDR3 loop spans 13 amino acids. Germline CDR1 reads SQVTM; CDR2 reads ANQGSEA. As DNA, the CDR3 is TGCAGCGTTGAGAGGGACATTCCCTACGAGCAGTACTTC. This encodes CSVERDIPYEQYF.

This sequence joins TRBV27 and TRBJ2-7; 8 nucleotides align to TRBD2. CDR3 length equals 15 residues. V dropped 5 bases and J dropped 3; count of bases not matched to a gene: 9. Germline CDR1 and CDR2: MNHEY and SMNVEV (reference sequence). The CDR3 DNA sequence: TGTGCCAGCAGTCTACGGGGGGGGGCGCGCTACGAGCAGTACTTC. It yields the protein CASSLRGGARYEQYF.

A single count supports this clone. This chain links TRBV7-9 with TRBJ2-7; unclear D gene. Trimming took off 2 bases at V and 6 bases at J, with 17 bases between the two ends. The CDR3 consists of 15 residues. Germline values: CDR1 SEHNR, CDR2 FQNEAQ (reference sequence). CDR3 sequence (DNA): TGTGCCAGCAGCTTAATCCCGGACGGCGTGGGCGAGCAGTACTTC. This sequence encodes CASSLIPDGVGEQYF.

CDR3 coding DNA: TGTGCCAGTAGTTTCCCCGGGGCAGGGAACACTGAAGCTTTCTTT. Translation: CASSFPGAGNTEAFF. The J gene is TRBJ1-1, the V gene TRBV19, with D perhaps matching TRBD1 (5 bases). This CDR3 is 15 amino acids long. Looked up from germline, CDR1 is LNHDA and CDR2 is SQIVND (reference sequence). Between the trimmed V and J ends, which lost 5 bases and 1 base, there was a span of 14 bases.

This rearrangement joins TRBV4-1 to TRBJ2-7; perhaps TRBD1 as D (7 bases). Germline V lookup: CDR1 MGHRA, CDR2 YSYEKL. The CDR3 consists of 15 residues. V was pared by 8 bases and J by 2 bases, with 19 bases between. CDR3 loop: CASGQEGGMTYEQYF. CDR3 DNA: TGCGCCAGCGGACAGGAGGGTGGGATGACCTACGAGCAGTACTTC.

Here the CDR3 DNA reads TGTGCCAGCAGCGTAGGGGCGCTGGGACAGGGTCCGCGTGGCTACACCTTC. It codes for CASSVGALGQGPRGYTF. The V and J genes are TRBV9 and TRBJ1-2; 9 bases map to TRBD1. Germline V gene sequence: CDR1 SGDLS, CDR2 YYNGEE. This CDR3 comprises 17 residues. Trimming took 0 bases from V and 7 from J; bases not matched to a gene: 13.

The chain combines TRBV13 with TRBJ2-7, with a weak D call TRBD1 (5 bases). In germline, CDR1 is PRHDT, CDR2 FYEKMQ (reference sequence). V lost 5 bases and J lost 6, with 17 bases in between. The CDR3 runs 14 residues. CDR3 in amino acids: CASSPLMGPGEQYF. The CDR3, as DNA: TGTGCCAGCAGCCCCCTAATGGGGCCCGGCGAGCAGTACTTC.

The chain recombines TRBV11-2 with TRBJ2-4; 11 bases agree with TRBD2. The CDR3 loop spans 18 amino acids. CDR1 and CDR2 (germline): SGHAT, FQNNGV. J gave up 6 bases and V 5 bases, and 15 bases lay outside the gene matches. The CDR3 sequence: CASSGLLAGVGAGNIQYF. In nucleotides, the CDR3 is TGTGCCAGCAGCGGTCTACTAGCGGGAGTAGGTGCGGGAAACATTCAGTACTTC.

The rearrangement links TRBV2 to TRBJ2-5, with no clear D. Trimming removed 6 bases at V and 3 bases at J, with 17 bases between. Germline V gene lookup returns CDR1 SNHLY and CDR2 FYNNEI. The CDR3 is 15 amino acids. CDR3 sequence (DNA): TGTGCCAGCAGGACCCCCTGGAGTAATGAAGAGACCCAGTACTTC. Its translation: CASRTPWSNEETQYF.

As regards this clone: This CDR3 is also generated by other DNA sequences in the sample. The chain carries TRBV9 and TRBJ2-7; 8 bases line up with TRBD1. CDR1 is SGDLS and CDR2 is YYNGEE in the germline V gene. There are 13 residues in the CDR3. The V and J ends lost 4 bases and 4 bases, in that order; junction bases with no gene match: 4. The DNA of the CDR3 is TGTGCCAGCAGCCCTCGGGACAGGTACGAGCAGTACTTC. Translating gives CASSPRDRYEQYF.

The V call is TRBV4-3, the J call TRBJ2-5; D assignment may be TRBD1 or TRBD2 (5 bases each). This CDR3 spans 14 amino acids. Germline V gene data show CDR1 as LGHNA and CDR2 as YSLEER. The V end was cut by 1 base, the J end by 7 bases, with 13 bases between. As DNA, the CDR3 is TGCGCCAGCAGCCAAGGGGACGGGCTCGGGACCCAGTACTTC. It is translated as CASSQGDGLGTQYF.

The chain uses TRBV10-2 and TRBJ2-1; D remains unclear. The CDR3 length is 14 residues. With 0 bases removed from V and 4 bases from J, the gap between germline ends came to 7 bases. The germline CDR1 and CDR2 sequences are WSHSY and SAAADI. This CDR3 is CASSESDQYNEQFF. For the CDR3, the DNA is TGCGCCAGCAGTGAGTCGGACCAATACAATGAGCAGTTCTTC.

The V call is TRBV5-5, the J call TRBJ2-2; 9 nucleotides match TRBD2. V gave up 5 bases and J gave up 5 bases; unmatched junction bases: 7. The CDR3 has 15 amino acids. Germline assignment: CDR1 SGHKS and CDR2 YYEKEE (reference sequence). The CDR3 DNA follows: TGTGCCAGCAGGCCCGGGACTAGCAGTACCGGGGAGCTGTTTTTT. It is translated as CASRPGTSSTGELFF.

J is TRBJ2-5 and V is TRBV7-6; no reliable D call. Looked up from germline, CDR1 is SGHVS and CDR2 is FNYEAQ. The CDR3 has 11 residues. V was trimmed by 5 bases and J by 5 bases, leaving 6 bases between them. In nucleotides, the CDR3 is TGTGCCAGCAGCCCGAGGGAGACCCAGTACTTC. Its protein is CASSPRETQYF.